Listed here are 18 T cell receptor beta chains from one sample, sequenced in a study of shared clonotypes between healthy human individuals (dated by TCRdb to about 2020). The library was built by means of the immunoSEQ multiplex PCR assay. The source is immuneACCESS, and TCRdb retained only in-frame sequences with V and J called. Part of the clones is not carried over; for the studies checked, unresolved V genes explain less than half of this, and the remainder is unexplained. Here the sample has 2 million to 2.5 million clones; around 96% occur a single time. The ten largest clones take up 0.9% to 1.3% of the sample. CD8 naive samples were obtained by positive selection for CCR7 among CD45RO-negative cells, yielding a CD45RA+CCR7+ population from which TemRA cells were excluded. The sequenced sample was naive CD8+ T cells sorted from blood. In the paper's terms, the cell subset or site label means: CD45RA+CCR7+. The receptors stem from a man younger than 35 in good health.

This chain's CDR3 is CAWSVERDRVTDTQYF. The CDR3 DNA is TGTGCCTGGAGTGTAGAGCGGGACAGGGTAACAGATACGCAGTATTTT. The gene calls are TRBV30 and TRBJ2-3; the match to TRBD1 covers 9 bases. There are 16 residues in the CDR3. V lost 0 bases to trimming and J lost 3 bases; unmatched junction nucleotides: 7. CDR1 is GTSNPN and CDR2 is SVGIG in the germline V gene (reference sequence).

This sequence joins TRBV6-1 and TRBJ2-5, with 7 bases matching TRBD2. Germline CDR1 and CDR2: MNHNS and SASEGT. There are 14 residues in the CDR3. With 3 bases clipped from V and 4 bases from J, the junction kept 5 bases outside the gene matches. The CDR3 loop reads CASSDTGGAETQYF. The CDR3, as DNA: TGTGCCAGCAGTGATACGGGAGGAGCAGAGACCCAGTACTTC.

The V call is TRBV4-3, the J call TRBJ2-7; 11 bases map to TRBD1. V lost 0 bases and J lost 1; bases outside the gene matches: 5. Germline V gives CDR1 LGHNA, CDR2 YSLEER. CDR3 length: 17 residues. The CDR3 is CASSQEVGQGGSYEQYF. The CDR3 DNA reads TGCGCCAGCAGCCAAGAAGTGGGACAGGGGGGGTCCTACGAGCAGTACTTC.

V gene TRBV13 combines with J gene TRBJ1-4; D might be TRBD1 (5 bases). Germline loops: CDR1 PRHDT, CDR2 FYEKMQ (reference sequence). The V end was cut by 5 bases, the J end by 5 bases, with 12 bases between. The CDR3 loop spans 14 amino acids. Here the CDR3 reads CASSPGDLNEKLFF. The DNA for the CDR3 is TGTGCCAGCAGCCCCGGGGACTTGAATGAAAAACTGTTTTTT.

This chain uses TRBV4-1 with TRBJ2-1; no firm D call. The CDR3 is 14 amino acids. Trimming removed 0 bases at V and 4 bases at J, with 7 bases between. Per the germline V gene, CDR1 is MGHRA and CDR2 is YSYEKL. The CDR3 loop is CASSQDMSYNEQFF. The CDR3 bases are TGCGCCAGCAGCCAAGATATGAGTTACAATGAGCAGTTCTTC.

This clone was seen only once. V is TRBV28 and J is TRBJ1-1, with D possibly matching TRBD1 (6 bases). Germline CDR1 and CDR2: MDHEN and SYDVKM. This CDR3 has 14 amino acids. The germline V and J ends were trimmed by 7 bases and 5 bases, with 17 bases remaining between them. In nucleotides, the CDR3 is TGTGCCAGCAAGTTCCAGGGGCGAGGGACTGAAGCTTTCTTT. Translation gives CASKFQGRGTEAFF. Filled out from reference TRBV28 and TRBJ1-1, the complete variable domain reads DVKVTQSSRYLVKRTGEKVFLECVQDMDHENMFWYRQDPGLGLRLIYFSYDVKMKEKGDIPEGYSVSREKKERFSLILESASTNQTSMYLCASKFQGRGTEAFFGQGTRLTVV.

The rearrangement uses TRBV7-9 and TRBJ2-3; 7 bases align to TRBD2. V lost 4 bases, J lost 2 bases, and 6 bases stayed unmatched. The CDR3 is 15 residues long. The germline gives CDR1 SEHNR, CDR2 FQNEAQ (reference sequence). The CDR3 region is CASSWSAGDTDTQYF. CDR3 in DNA: TGTGCCAGCAGCTGGAGCGCGGGGGACACAGATACGCAGTATTTT.

CDR3 bases: TGTGCCAGGATTAAGGACAGGGACTACGAGCAGTACTTC. This encodes CARIKDRDYEQYF. The V gene is TRBV27, the J gene TRBJ2-7; 8 nucleotides align to TRBD1. The CDR3 has 13 residues. V dropped 9 bases and J dropped 3; count of bases not matched to a gene: 7. Per germline, CDR1 MNHEY and CDR2 SMNVEV (reference sequence).

V usage is TRBV2 and J usage is TRBJ1-5; D ambiguous. Looked up from germline, CDR1 is SNHLY and CDR2 is FYNNEI. This CDR3 spans 15 amino acids. Between the trimmed V and J ends, which lost 6 bases and 2 bases, there was a span of 14 bases. The CDR3 reads CASRWAGLGNQPQHF. CDR3 DNA sequence: TGTGCCAGCAGATGGGCAGGCCTGGGCAATCAGCCCCAGCATTTT.

This clone was recorded only once. The chain uses TRBV9 and TRBJ2-7, with D perhaps TRBD2 (6 bases). V lost 5 bases and J 5 bases, leaving 26 bases between the germline ends. Per germline, CDR1 SGDLS and CDR2 YYNGEE. The CDR3 extends over 17 amino acids. The CDR3 loop reads CASSAGVGGVRSNEQYF. CDR3 DNA: TGTGCCAGCAGTGCGGGTGTGGGGGGAGTTCGTTCCAACGAGCAGTACTTC.

V and J are TRBV9 and TRBJ2-5; TRBD1 might be the D (5 bases). Germline V gene sequence: CDR1 SGDLS, CDR2 YYNGEE. The germline V and J ends were trimmed by 3 bases and 2 bases, with 14 bases remaining between them. There are 15 residues in the CDR3. In DNA, the CDR3 is TGTGCCAGCAGCGAGGGGCAGGTAGGGCAAGAGACCCAGTACTTC. This translates into CASSEGQVGQETQYF.

V and J are TRBV19 and TRBJ2-1; TRBD2 agrees at 10 bases. V gave up 4 bases and J gave up 0 bases; unmatched junction bases: 0. This CDR3 is built from 15 residues. Germline V gene sequence: CDR1 LNHDA, CDR2 SQIVND (reference sequence). DNA of the CDR3: TGTGCCAGTAGTACTAGCGGGAGCTCCTACAATGAGCAGTTCTTC. Its protein product is CASSTSGSSYNEQFF.

The genes are TRBV4-3 and TRBJ2-5; no clear D. CDR1 is LGHNA, CDR2 YSLEER, per germline. CDR3 length: 15 amino acids. The V end lost 1 base, the J end lost 1 base, and 10 bases lay between the germline ends. The CDR3 sequence is CASSQGLGVQETQYF. The DNA of the CDR3 is TGCGCCAGCAGCCAAGGATTAGGAGTCCAAGAGACCCAGTACTTC.

The rearrangement joins TRBV5-6 to TRBJ2-1; 8 bases are a match to TRBD2. Germline V CDR1 and CDR2: SGHDT, YYEEEE. This CDR3 has 15 residues. With V trimmed by 4 bases and J by 7 bases, 10 bases remained unmatched. CDR3 sequence reads: CASSQEGLVKNEQFF. CDR3 sequence (DNA): TGTGCCAGCAGCCAAGAGGGACTAGTCAAAAATGAGCAGTTCTTC.

The chain has TRBV7-8 and TRBJ2-7; D is perhaps TRBD2 (6 bases). Germline V gene data show CDR1 as SGHVS and CDR2 as FQNEAQ. The germline V and J ends were trimmed by 7 bases and 2 bases, with 18 bases remaining between them. The length of the CDR3 is 15 residues. The CDR3 nucleotides read TGTGCCAGCACGGTTGGGGCGGGGTACACCTACGAGCAGTACTTC. This codes for CASTVGAGYTYEQYF.

Of note for this clone: Other DNA sequences in this sample translate to the same CDR3. J is TRBJ2-7 and V is TRBV11-2; D uncertain. Germline CDR1 and CDR2: SGHAT and FQNNGV. This CDR3 has 13 amino acids. V shed 1 base and J shed 3 bases, with 7 bases lying between them. The CDR3 is CASSLGGDYEQYF. The CDR3 DNA sequence: TGTGCCAGCAGCTTAGGAGGAGACTACGAGCAGTACTTC.

The chain uses TRBV27 and TRBJ2-3; D is unresolved. Trimming took 5 bases from V and 0 from J, leaving 6 bases between them. Germline assignment: CDR1 MNHEY and CDR2 SMNVEV (reference sequence). The CDR3 consists of 13 residues. The CDR3 bases are TGTGCCAGCAGTCGGGTAAGCACAGATACGCAGTATTTT. Protein product: CASSRVSTDTQYF.

As DNA, the CDR3 is TGTGCCAGCAGTCAAGCCGGGACACACACCGGGGAGCTGTTTTTT. It encodes CASSQAGTHTGELFF. The chain uses TRBV27 and TRBJ2-2; D might be TRBD1 (6 bases). The CDR3 contains 15 residues. V dropped 5 bases and J dropped 3 bases, with 13 bases sitting between them. Germline V CDR1 and CDR2: MNHEY, SMNVEV (reference sequence).